The rows below give T cell receptor beta chains drawn from one sample of a study of T-cell memory formation after mild COVID-19. Each CDR3 protein gets one entry after TCRdb re-called the 5' RACE reads with MiXCR. The sample holds more than 400,000 distinct CDR3 sequences, roughly 18% seen once. Specimen: PBMCs or a T cell subset sorted from them (not recorded which). Receptor source: an adult woman who had mild COVID-19 (a few samples of this study predate the infection). Cell type and time point are not known. The CDR3 runs from the conserved cysteine through the conserved F or W. The D gene is left open where the match is weak. Only some rows state a clone size, as once, few, many or a class for expanded clones.

v_gene	d_gene	abundance	j_gene	CDR3aa	CDR3nt
TRBV12-3/TRBV12-4	NA	few	TRBJ1-1	CASRLMGIGNTEAFF	TGTGCCAGCCGACTCATGGGGATAGGGAACACTGAAGCTTTCTTT
TRBV11-3	TRBD2	NA	TRBJ2-1	CASSKLARPNEQFF	TGTGCCAGCAGCAAACTAGCGCGACCCAATGAGCAGTTCTTC
TRBV4-1	TRBD1	many	TRBJ1-6	CASSQAGTGVSPLHF	TGCGCCAGCAGCCAAGCCGGGACAGGGGTATCACCCCTCCACTTT
TRBV12-3/TRBV12-4	TRBD1	NA	TRBJ1-1	CASSLPTGRGWTEAFF	TGTGCCAGCAGTCTCCCGACAGGGCGTGGTTGGACTGAAGCTTTCTTT
TRBV11-2	NA	few	TRBJ2-1	CASSPMTGYNEQFF	TGTGCCAGCAGCCCCATGACTGGATACAATGAGCAGTTCTTC
TRBV20-1	TRBD1	NA	TRBJ2-7	CSAKQGAGNEQYF	TGCAGTGCTAAACAGGGGGCTGGAAACGAGCAGTACTTC
TRBV3-1	NA	NA	TRBJ2-3	CASRSGVTTDTQYF	TGTGCCAGCCGATCGGGGGTCACCACAGATACGCAGTATTTT
TRBV12-3/TRBV12-4	NA	NA	TRBJ1-1	CASRSRAVNTEAFF	TGTGCCAGCAGATCCCGGGCAGTGAACACTGAAGCTTTCTTT
TRBV6-6	TRBD1	NA	TRBJ1-5	CASNDRGNQPQHF	TGTGCCAGCAACGACAGGGGAAATCAGCCCCAGCATTTT
TRBV25-1	NA	NA	TRBJ2-7	CASSELGNEQYF	TGTGCCAGCAGTGAATTAGGTAACGAGCAGTACTTC
TRBV6-2/TRBV6-3	NA	once	TRBJ1-5	CASSYSMDSNQPQHF	TGTGCCAGCAGTTACTCCATGGATAGCAATCAGCCCCAGCATTTT
TRBV5-4	TRBD2	few	TRBJ2-7	CASSLNGRAYEQYF	TGTGCCAGCAGCTTGAACGGGAGGGCCTACGAGCAGTACTTC
TRBV5-4	NA	few	TRBJ2-1	CASSKISGGVSSYNEQFF	TGTGCCAGCAGCAAAATTTCCGGCGGCGTTTCCTCCTACAATGAGCAGTTCTTC
TRBV30	NA	few	TRBJ2-3	CAWRSFLVGTDTQYF	TGTGCCTGGAGATCGTTCCTAGTTGGCACAGATACGCAGTATTTT
TRBV5-4	NA	NA	TRBJ1-2	CASRTSRDYGYTF	TGTGCCAGCAGAACTAGTAGGGACTATGGCTACACCTTC
TRBV19	NA	few	TRBJ1-5	CASSSDKGNQPQHF	TGTGCCAGTAGTTCGGACAAGGGCAATCAGCCCCAGCATTTT
TRBV13	NA	NA	TRBJ2-1	CASSNYGEQFF	TGTGCCAGCAGCAACTACGGAGAGCAGTTCTTC
TRBV27	NA	NA	TRBJ2-7	CASIGPHEQYF	TGTGCCAGCATCGGTCCCCACGAGCAGTACTTC
TRBV29-1	NA	many	TRBJ2-7	CSVVVLGYEQYF	TGCAGCGTTGTCGTACTCGGTTACGAGCAGTACTTC